A selection of T cell receptor beta chains follows, all from one sample in a study of blood T cells in healthy people across ages. One entry per CDR3 protein results from TCRdb running MiXCR on the 5' RACE reads. The data show around 580,000 distinct CDR3 sequences, with around 48% seen just once and under 30% held by the top ten. The sample comprised blood. The receptors stem from an elderly man in good health. CDR3s include the opening cysteine and the closing phenylalanine or tryptophan. D genes are given only for firm matches. Not every row has a clone size; where given, it reads once, few, many or a size class.

size	D	V	length	J	CDR3	DNA
few	NA	TRBV5-1	17	TRBJ2-3	CASSPGLARLSTDTQYF	TGCGCCAGCAGCCCTGGTCTAGCGCGGCTTAGCACAGATACGCAGTATTTT
NA	TRBD2	TRBV10-3	16	TRBJ2-1	CAISDPTSGSGNEQFF	TGTGCCATCAGTGACCCGACTAGCGGGAGCGGGAATGAGCAGTTCTTC
few	NA	TRBV27	14	TRBJ1-6	CASNTGSYNSPLHF	TGTGCCAGTAACACCGGGAGTTATAATTCACCCCTCCACTTT
few	TRBD2	TRBV20-1	14	TRBJ2-7	CSARDAGRAYEQYF	TGCAGTGCTAGAGATGCGGGGAGGGCCTACGAGCAGTACTTC
NA	NA	TRBV29-1	16	TRBJ2-3	CSVDSPGSTSTDTQYF	TGCAGCGTTGACTCTCCAGGATCAACTAGCACAGATACGCAGTATTTT
many	NA	TRBV28	15	TRBJ2-1	CASSFQGSSYNEQFF	TGTGCCAGCAGTTTTCAGGGGTCGTCCTACAATGAGCAGTTCTTC
NA	NA	TRBV6-5	17	TRBJ2-2	CASSLEGTRGSSGELFF	TGTGCCAGCAGTTTAGAAGGAACCAGGGGATCCAGCGGGGAGCTGTTTTTT
few	NA	TRBV20-1	13	TRBJ2-1	CSAPNMSRNEQFF	TGCAGTGCTCCGAATATGAGCCGCAATGAGCAGTTCTTC
NA	NA	TRBV11-2	14	TRBJ2-4	CASSSREYLNIQYF	TGTGCCAGCAGCTCGAGGGAGTACCTAAACATTCAGTACTTC
few	NA	TRBV9	16	TRBJ2-1	CASSVGPGRPYNEQFF	TGTGCCAGCAGCGTAGGTCCAGGGCGCCCCTACAATGAGCAGTTCTTC
NA	TRBD2	TRBV7-8	18	TRBJ2-7	CASSLIGTSGSRLYEQYF	TGTGCCAGCAGCTTGATCGGGACTAGCGGGAGTAGGCTCTACGAGCAGTACTTC
few	NA	TRBV4-1	17	TRBJ1-1	CASNKGWGGRQDTEAFF	TGCGCCAGCAACAAAGGTTGGGGAGGCCGACAGGACACTGAAGCTTTCTTT
NA	NA	TRBV7-9	14	TRBJ2-5	CASNLGAPGETQYF	TGTGCCAGCAATCTAGGGGCCCCCGGGGAGACCCAGTACTTC
NA	NA	TRBV6-1	15	TRBJ2-5	CASNEWTAPMETQYF	TGTGCCAGCAATGAATGGACAGCTCCTATGGAGACCCAGTACTTC
many	NA	TRBV7-8	15	TRBJ1-5	CASSLSANQNQPQHF	TGTGCCAGCAGCTTATCAGCGAACCAGAATCAGCCCCAGCATTTT
NA	TRBD1	TRBV10-3	13	TRBJ2-5	CAIKSDREETQYF	TGTGCCATCAAGTCGGACAGGGAAGAGACCCAGTACTTC
once	NA	TRBV20-1	11	TRBJ1-2	CSVFIAPGYTF	TGCAGTGTCTTCATAGCACCGGGCTACACCTTC
NA	NA	TRBV7-2	11	TRBJ2-5	CAISLLETQYF	TGTGCTATCAGCTTACTAGAGACCCAGTACTTC
many	TRBD1	TRBV5-1	13	TRBJ2-7	CASTRDSSYEQYF	TGCGCCAGTACCCGGGACAGCTCCTACGAGCAGTACTTC
NA	TRBD2	TRBV10-3	12	TRBJ2-7	CAISWTSTEQYF	TGTGCCATCAGTTGGACTAGCACCGAGCAGTACTTC
few	NA	TRBV18	15	TRBJ1-1	CASSPQQATNTEAFF	TGTGCCAGCTCGCCACAACAGGCGACGAACACTGAAGCTTTCTTT
NA	NA	TRBV20-1	13	TRBJ1-2	CSAQGTGSYGYTF	TGCAGTGCTCAGGGGACGGGGTCCTATGGCTACACCTTC
few	TRBD1	TRBV29-1	14	TRBJ2-7	CSATGQEFSYEQYF	TGCAGTGCAACTGGACAGGAGTTCTCCTACGAGCAGTACTTC
NA	NA	TRBV5-6	12	TRBJ2-1	CASSPAGGEQFF	TGTGCCAGCAGCCCTGCGGGTGGCGAGCAGTTCTTC
NA	TRBD1	TRBV29-1	16	TRBJ2-1	CSVEAGTAYSYNEQFF	TGCAGCGTTGAGGCTGGGACAGCCTACTCCTACAATGAGCAGTTCTTC
NA	TRBD2	TRBV28	12	TRBJ2-7	CASSGTSREQYF	TGTGCCAGCAGTGGGACTAGCAGGGAGCAGTACTTC
few	NA	TRBV6-5	15	TRBJ1-2	CASSYAPETNYGYTF	TGTGCCAGCAGTTACGCCCCAGAAACTAACTATGGCTACACCTTC